This T cell receptor beta chain was sequenced in a study of T-cell reconstitution after alpha-beta-depleted transplantation in children. Trimming removed 4 bases at V and 6 bases at J, with 18 bases between. CDR3 length: 16 residues. CDR1 is MNHEY and CDR2 is SVGEGT in the germline V gene. Preparation of the TCRbeta library involved a method that used unique molecular identifiers. TCRdb used MiXCR to reprocess the PCR reads, holding one entry per CDR3 protein. The sample holds hundreds of thousands of distinct CDR3 sequences, about 12% seen once. The source was PBMCs, collected before TCRalphabeta/CD19-depleted stem cell transplant. The source is a girl aged 2 to 9 with congenital amegakaryocytic thrombocytopenia, due to receive a stem cell transplant. This chain uses TRBV6-2 or TRBV6-3 with TRBJ2-2, with D hard to call. The CDR3 region has the DNA TGTGCCAGCAGTTCCCTAGACCTTACGGTCGCCGGGGAGCTGTTTTTT. The encoded protein is CASSSLDLTVAGELFF.